This is a list of T cell receptor beta chains from one sample in a study of blood T cell repertoires in COVID-19. Some clones are missing from TCRdb's copy, which holds only in-frame ones; the method was immunoSEQ multiplex PCR. The sample has around 190,000 clones; 82% are singletons. Sequenced material: peripheral blood. Source of these receptors: a woman aged 55-69 years with COVID-19, enrolled during active disease. CDR3s include the opening cysteine and the closing phenylalanine or tryptophan. A D gene is named only where the DNA matches it firmly. Only some rows state a clone size, as once, few, many or a class for expanded clones.

V	size	D	J	DNA	CDR3
TRBV30	.	TRBD1	TRBJ1-2	TGTGCCTGGAGTCGACAGGGGGTTAATGGCTACACCTTC	CAWSRQGVNGYTF
TRBV7-2	.	TRBD2	TRBJ2-5	TGTGCCAGCAGCTTAGGAGGGTCCGGGACTACCGTGGGAGAGACCCAGTACTTC	CASSLGGSGTTVGETQYF
TRBV30	.	.	TRBJ1-2	TGTGCCTGGGCGACGGGGGGTGGCTACACCTTC	CAWATGGGYTF
TRBV30	.	.	TRBJ2-7	TGTGCCTGGAGCCATCGACCGACACCCTACGAGCAGTACTTC	CAWSHRPTPYEQYF
TRBV6-6	once	TRBD2	TRBJ2-2	TGTGCCAGCAGTGGTACCCTAGCGGGAGTGGGGGAGCTGTTTTTT	CASSGTLAGVGELFF
TRBV19	few	TRBD1	TRBJ2-3	TGTGCCAGTAGGGGACAGAGCACAGATACGCAGTATTTT	CASRGQSTDTQYF
TRBV2	.	TRBD1	TRBJ2-7	TGTGCCAGCAGATACAGGGGGAGCTCCTACGAGCAGTACTTC	CASRYRGSSYEQYF
TRBV6-5	.	TRBD1	TRBJ1-1	TGTGCCAGCAGTTACCGAAGACAGGGGGCCACTGAAGCTTTCTTT	CASSYRRQGATEAFF
TRBV29-1	.	TRBD1	TRBJ1-1	TGCAGCGTTCAAAATCGACAGGGGAACACTGAAGCTTTCTTT	CSVQNRQGNTEAFF
TRBV7-6	.	TRBD1	TRBJ1-4	TGTGCCAGCAGCTTAACGGGACAGGGGAATGAAAAACTGTTTTTT	CASSLTGQGNEKLFF
TRBV5-6	.	.	TRBJ2-7	TGTGCCAGCAGCTTGTACACCTACGAGCAGTACTTC	CASSLYTYEQYF
TRBV28	.	TRBD1	TRBJ1-2	TGTGCCAGCAGGGTGGGACAGGGACGTACCTATGGCTACACCTTC	CASRVGQGRTYGYTF
TRBV7-2	.	TRBD1	TRBJ1-3	TGTGCCAGCAGCTTAGAAGGCAGGGGGTGGGACACCATATATTTT	CASSLEGRGWDTIYF
TRBV7-9	.	.	TRBJ1-1	TGTGCCAGCAGCTTAGTTCGGTTGAACACTGAAGCTTTCTTT	CASSLVRLNTEAFF
TRBV28	many	.	TRBJ2-7	TGTGCCAGCAGTCCCAGCGGCCGCTACGAGCAGTACTTC	CASSPSGRYEQYF
TRBV18	few	.	TRBJ2-2	TGTGCCAGCTCACCTTCCGGACTTTTGGTCGGGGAGCTGTTTTTT	CASSPSGLLVGELFF
TRBV25-1	.	TRBD1	TRBJ1-4	TGTGCCAGTTTTGGGACAGGGGGGGATGAAAAACTGTTTTTT	CASFGTGGDEKLFF
TRBV10-3	.	TRBD2	TRBJ2-5	TGTGCCATCAGTGAGACAGCGGGGGCGGAAGAGACCCAGTACTTC	CAISETAGAEETQYF
TRBV7-2	once	.	TRBJ1-3	TGTGCCAGCAGCTTAAAACGGAGCGGCAGAGGAAACACCATATATTTT	CASSLKRSGRGNTIYF
TRBV19	.	.	TRBJ2-7	TGTGCCAGTAGTGTTAGGGACGGGGGATACGAGCAGTACTTC	CASSVRDGGYEQYF
TRBV7-8	once	.	TRBJ2-3	TGTGCCAGCAGTTATAGCGGTCTGGATACAGATACGCAGTATTTT	CASSYSGLDTDTQYF
TRBV5-4	.	.	TRBJ2-7	TGTGCCAGCAGCTGGGGGCGGAACTCCTACGAGCAGTACTTC	CASSWGRNSYEQYF
TRBV2	once	TRBD2	TRBJ2-5	TGTGCCAGCAGCGGACTAGGACGAATACAAGAGACCCAGTACTTC	CASSGLGRIQETQYF
TRBV19	.	.	TRBJ1-5	TGTGCCAGTAGAAAGGGGGGGCTAGGCAATCAGCCCCAGCATTTT	CASRKGGLGNQPQHF
TRBV28	.	.	TRBJ2-7	TGTGCCAGCAGACAGGACCCCTACGAGCAGTACTTC	CASRQDPYEQYF
TRBV24-1	.	TRBD2	TRBJ2-1	TGTGCCACCAGTCCCTCGACGGGGGGAAAGAATGAGCAGTTCTTC	CATSPSTGGKNEQFF
TRBV7-3	.	.	TRBJ2-2	TGTGCCAGCAAGAGCAGGGGGAACACCGGGGAGCTGTTTTTT	CASKSRGNTGELFF
TRBV7-9	.	.	TRBJ1-4	TGTGCCAGCAGCTTAAGGTTCGGGAGCTCAACTAATGAAAAACTGTTTTTT	CASSLRFGSSTNEKLFF
TRBV6-5	once	TRBD1	TRBJ1-1	TGTGCCAGCTACCCTCCCGGGGGCAAAGGGGGCGCTTTCTTT	CASYPPGGKGGAFF
TRBV5-6	.	.	TRBJ1-2	TGTGCCAGCAGCCCGGGGAAAGGCAGCAACTATGGCTACACCTTC	CASSPGKGSNYGYTF
TRBV27	.	.	TRBJ1-1	TGTGCCAGCACCGCAACACCAATTAACACTGAAGCTTTCTTT	CASTATPINTEAFF
TRBV6-6	.	.	TRBJ1-1	TGTGTCAGCACAAACCAGATGAACACTGAAGCTTTCTTT	CVSTNQMNTEAFF
TRBV9	once	.	TRBJ2-3	TGTGCCAGCAGCGCGACGCATCGACACTCAGATACGCAGTATTTT	CASSATHRHSDTQYF